This T cell receptor beta chain was recorded in a study of tumor-infiltrating lymphocytes in localized non-small cell lung cancer. Study findings and constraints: Not all patients were TCR sequenced, owing to tissue quantity. Tumors had more T cell infiltration than uninvolved lung, per TCRbeta sequencing and CD3 counts. No link was found between tumor T-cell fraction and recurrence-free survival.

Note on this clone: What it binds is not known.

Clones were sequenced by immunoSEQ multiplex PCR, and TCRdb holds only the in-frame ones, with some missing. This table has around 12,000 clones, roughly 64% appearing once. CDR1 SGHNT and CDR2 YENEEA come from the germline V gene. The CDR3 has 12 residues. Trimming took 5 bases from V and 5 from J, leaving 7 bases between them. The chain recombines TRBV11-3 with TRBJ2-1; no reliable D call. The sequenced sample was lung tumor tissue. The origin of this receptor is a human donor with non-small cell lung cancer. The CDR3 nucleotides are TGTGCCAGCAGCAAGACCGACAATGAGCAGTTCTTC. Translated: CASSKTDNEQFF. Filled out from reference TRBV11-3 and TRBJ2-1, the complete variable domain reads EAGVVQSPRYKIIEKKQPVAFWCNPISGHNTLYWYLQNLGQGPELLIRYENEEAVDDSQLPKDRFSAERLKGVDSTLKIQPAELGDSAVYLCASSKTDNEQFFGPGTRLTVL.